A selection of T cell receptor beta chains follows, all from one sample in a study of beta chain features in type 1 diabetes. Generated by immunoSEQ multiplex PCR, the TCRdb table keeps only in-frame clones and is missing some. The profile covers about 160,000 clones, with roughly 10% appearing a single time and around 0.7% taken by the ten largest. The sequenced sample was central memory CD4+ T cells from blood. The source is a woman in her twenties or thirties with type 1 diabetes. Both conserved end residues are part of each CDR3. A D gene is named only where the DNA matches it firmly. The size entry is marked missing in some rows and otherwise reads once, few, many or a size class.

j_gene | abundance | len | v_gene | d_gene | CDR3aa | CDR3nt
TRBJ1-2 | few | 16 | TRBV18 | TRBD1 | CASSPRGTGQFYGYTF | TGTGCCAGCTCACCCAGGGGGACAGGACAGTTCTATGGCTACACCTTC
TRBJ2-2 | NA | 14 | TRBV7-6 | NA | CASSFGDFTGELFF | TGTGCCAGCAGCTTCGGGGACTTCACCGGGGAGCTGTTTTTT
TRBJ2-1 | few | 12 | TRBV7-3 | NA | CASALNSNEQFF | TGTGCCAGCGCGCTGAACAGCAATGAGCAGTTCTTC
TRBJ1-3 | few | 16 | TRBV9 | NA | CASSAVTGFSGNTIYF | TGTGCCAGCAGCGCCGTTACGGGGTTCTCTGGAAACACCATATATTTT
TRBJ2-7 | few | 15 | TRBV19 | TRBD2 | CASSISGLATYEQYF | TGTGCCAGTAGTATCTCGGGACTAGCGACTTACGAGCAGTACTTC
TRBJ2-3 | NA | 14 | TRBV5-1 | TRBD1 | CASSSGDRTDTQYF | TGCGCCAGCAGCTCGGGGGACAGGACAGATACGCAGTATTTT
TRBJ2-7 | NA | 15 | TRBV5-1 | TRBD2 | CASSLALAGTYEQYF | TGCGCCAGCAGCTTGGCACTAGCGGGAACGTACGAGCAGTACTTC
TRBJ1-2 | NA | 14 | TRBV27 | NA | CASSLDRYNYGYTF | TGTGCCAGCAGTCTCGACAGATACAACTATGGCTACACCTTC
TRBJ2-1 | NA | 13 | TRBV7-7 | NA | CASSLDLYNEQFF | TGTGCTAGCAGCTTAGATCTCTACAATGAGCAGTTCTTC
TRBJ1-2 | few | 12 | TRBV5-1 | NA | CASSEMRAGYTF | TGCGCCAGCAGCGAGATGAGGGCTGGCTACACCTTC
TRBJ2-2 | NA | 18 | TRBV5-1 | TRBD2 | CASSAGTSGYANTGELFF | TGCGCCAGCAGCGCCGGGACTAGCGGATACGCGAACACCGGGGAGCTGTTTTTT
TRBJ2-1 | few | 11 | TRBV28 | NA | CASSPYNEQFF | TGTGCCAGCAGCCCATACAATGAGCAGTTCTTC
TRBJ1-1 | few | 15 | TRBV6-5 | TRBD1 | CASRPRQGAWTEAFF | TGTGCCAGCAGGCCAAGACAGGGGGCATGGACTGAAGCTTTCTTT
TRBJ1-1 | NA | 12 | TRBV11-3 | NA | CASSMGQRGAFF | TGTGCCAGCAGCATGGGACAACGAGGTGCTTTCTTT
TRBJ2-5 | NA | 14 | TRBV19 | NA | CASRYREGMETQYF | TGTGCCAGTAGATACAGGGAGGGGATGGAGACCCAGTACTTC
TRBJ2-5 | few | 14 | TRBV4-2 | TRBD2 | CASSGRAGGETQYF | TGTGCCAGCAGCGGAAGAGCGGGAGGTGAGACCCAGTACTTC
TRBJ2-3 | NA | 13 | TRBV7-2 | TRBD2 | CASSPGGGDTQYF | TGTGCCAGCAGCCCGGGGGGGGGCGATACGCAGTATTTT
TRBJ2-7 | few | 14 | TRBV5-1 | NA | CASSFNSQDYEQYF | TGCGCCAGCAGCTTCAATTCGCAGGACTACGAGCAGTACTTC
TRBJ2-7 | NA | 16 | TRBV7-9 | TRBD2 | CASSLWLAGGPGEQYF | TGTGCCAGCAGCTTATGGCTAGCGGGAGGGCCGGGGGAGCAGTACTTC
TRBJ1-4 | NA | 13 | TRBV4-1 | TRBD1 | CASSQGQGEKLFF | TGCGCCAGCAGCCAAGGACAGGGTGAAAAACTGTTTTTT
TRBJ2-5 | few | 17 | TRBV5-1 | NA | CASSLVGSGSGQETQYF | TGCGCCAGCAGCTTGGTTGGCTCGGGAAGCGGTCAAGAGACCCAGTACTTC
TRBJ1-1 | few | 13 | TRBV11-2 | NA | CASSPVLNTEAFF | TGTGCCAGCAGCCCGGTCCTGAACACTGAAGCTTTCTTT
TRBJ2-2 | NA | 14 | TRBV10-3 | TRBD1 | CAVGQGATTGELFF | TGTGCCGTAGGACAGGGGGCGACAACCGGGGAGCTGTTTTTT
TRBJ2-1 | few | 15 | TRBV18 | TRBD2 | CASSLRSGRLNEQFF | TGTGCCAGCTCACTCCGTAGCGGGCGCCTTAATGAGCAGTTCTTC
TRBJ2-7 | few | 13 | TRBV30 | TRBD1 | CAWSRDSRYEQYF | TGTGCCTGGAGTCGGGACAGCCGCTACGAGCAGTACTTC
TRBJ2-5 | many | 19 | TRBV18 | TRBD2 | CASSRKVVASGNPQETQYF | TGTGCCAGCTCACGCAAGGTCGTGGCTAGCGGGAATCCCCAAGAGACCCAGTACTTC
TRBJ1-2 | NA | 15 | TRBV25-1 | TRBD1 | CASSESGTGPYGYTF | TGTGCCAGCAGTGAATCAGGGACAGGACCCTATGGCTACACCTTC
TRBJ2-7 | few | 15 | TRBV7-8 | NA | CASSLAQADGYEQYF | TGTGCCAGCAGCTTAGCCCAAGCGGACGGCTACGAGCAGTACTTC
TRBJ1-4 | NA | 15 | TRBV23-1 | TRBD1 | CASSPTGGEGEKLFF | TGCGCCAGCAGTCCCACAGGGGGCGAGGGTGAAAAACTGTTTTTT
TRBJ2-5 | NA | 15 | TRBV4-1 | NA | CASSQDRRGRKTQYF | TGCGCCAGCAGCCAAGATCGTAGAGGGAGGAAGACCCAGTACTTC
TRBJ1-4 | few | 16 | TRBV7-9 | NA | CASSLVFDRTNEKLFF | TGTGCCAGCAGCTTGGTTTTTGACAGAACTAATGAAAAACTGTTTTTT
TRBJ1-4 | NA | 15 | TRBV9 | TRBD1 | CASSPGQGAAEKLFF | TGTGCCAGCAGCCCCGGACAGGGGGCTGCAGAAAAACTGTTTTTT
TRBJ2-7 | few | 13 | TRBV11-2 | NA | CASSSPRSYEQYF | TGTGCCAGCAGCTCCCCCCGCTCCTACGAGCAGTACTTC
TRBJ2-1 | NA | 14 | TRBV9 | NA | CASSAGVAYNEQFF | TGTGCCAGCAGCGCGGGAGTAGCCTACAATGAGCAGTTCTTC
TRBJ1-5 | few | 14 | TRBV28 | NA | CASTRSQGNQPQHF | TGTGCCAGCACCCGAAGCCAGGGCAATCAGCCCCAGCATTTT
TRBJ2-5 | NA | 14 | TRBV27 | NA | CASSFGTSQETQYF | TGTGCCAGCAGTTTTGGGACATCTCAAGAGACCCAGTACTTC
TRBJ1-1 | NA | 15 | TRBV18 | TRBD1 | CASARQTGEEGEAFF | TGTGCCAGCGCCCGGCAGACAGGGGAAGAGGGTGAAGCTTTCTTT
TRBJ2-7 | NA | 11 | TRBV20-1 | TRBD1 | CSANRGYEQYF | TGCAGTGCTAACAGGGGCTACGAGCAGTACTTC
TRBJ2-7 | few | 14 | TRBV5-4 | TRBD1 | CASSRQGVSYEQYF | TGTGCCAGCAGCCGACAGGGGGTCTCCTACGAGCAGTACTTC
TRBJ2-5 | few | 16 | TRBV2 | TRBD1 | CASSPLRQGGVETQYF | TGTGCCAGCAGTCCATTACGACAGGGGGGCGTAGAGACCCAGTACTTC
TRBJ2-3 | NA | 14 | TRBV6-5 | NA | CASTLRESTDTQYF | TGTGCCAGCACCCTGCGGGAAAGCACAGATACGCAGTATTTT
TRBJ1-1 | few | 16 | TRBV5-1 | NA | CASSLGLAGFNTEAFF | TGCGCCAGCAGCTTGGGTTTGGCAGGCTTTAACACTGAAGCTTTCTTT
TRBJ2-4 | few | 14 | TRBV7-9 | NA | CASTSRGEKNIQYF | TGTGCCAGCACCTCCAGGGGGGAGAAAAACATTCAGTACTTC
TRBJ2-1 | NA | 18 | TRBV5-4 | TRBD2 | CASSPHPPGTSVSNEQFF | TGTGCCAGCAGCCCCCACCCTCCCGGGACTAGCGTATCCAATGAGCAGTTCTTC
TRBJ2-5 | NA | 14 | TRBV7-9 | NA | CASSLPSVPGTQYF | TGTGCCAGCAGCTTACCTTCGGTCCCAGGGACCCAGTACTTC
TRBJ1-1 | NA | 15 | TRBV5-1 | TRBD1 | CASSIQGDGDTEAFF | TGCGCCAGCAGCATACAGGGGGATGGAGACACTGAAGCTTTCTTT
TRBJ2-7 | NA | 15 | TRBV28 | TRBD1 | CASNSPGQVSYEQYF | TGTGCCAGCAATTCACCGGGACAGGTATCCTACGAGCAGTACTTC
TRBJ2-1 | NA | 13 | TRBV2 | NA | CASRVGQYNEQFF | TGTGCCAGCAGGGTGGGGCAGTACAATGAGCAGTTCTTC
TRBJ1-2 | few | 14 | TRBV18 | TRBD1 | CASKQGQVGLGYTF | TGTGCCAGCAAACAGGGACAGGTTGGACTGGGCTACACCTTC
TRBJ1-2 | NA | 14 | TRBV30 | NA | CAWKNRFGDDGYTF | TGTGCCTGGAAGAACAGGTTTGGAGACGATGGCTACACCTTC
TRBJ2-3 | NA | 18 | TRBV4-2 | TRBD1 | CASSQEIPGQGTTDTQYF | TGTGCCAGCAGCCAAGAAATTCCGGGACAGGGGACCACAGATACGCAGTATTTT
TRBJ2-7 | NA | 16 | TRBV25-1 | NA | CASSEDRTGEIYEQYF | TGTGCCAGCAGTGAAGATCGTACGGGAGAAATCTACGAGCAGTACTTC
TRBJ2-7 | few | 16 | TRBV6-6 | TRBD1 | CASHPSPGQTIIWQYF | TGTGCCAGCCACCCCTCGCCGGGACAGACAATCATCTGGCAGTACTTC